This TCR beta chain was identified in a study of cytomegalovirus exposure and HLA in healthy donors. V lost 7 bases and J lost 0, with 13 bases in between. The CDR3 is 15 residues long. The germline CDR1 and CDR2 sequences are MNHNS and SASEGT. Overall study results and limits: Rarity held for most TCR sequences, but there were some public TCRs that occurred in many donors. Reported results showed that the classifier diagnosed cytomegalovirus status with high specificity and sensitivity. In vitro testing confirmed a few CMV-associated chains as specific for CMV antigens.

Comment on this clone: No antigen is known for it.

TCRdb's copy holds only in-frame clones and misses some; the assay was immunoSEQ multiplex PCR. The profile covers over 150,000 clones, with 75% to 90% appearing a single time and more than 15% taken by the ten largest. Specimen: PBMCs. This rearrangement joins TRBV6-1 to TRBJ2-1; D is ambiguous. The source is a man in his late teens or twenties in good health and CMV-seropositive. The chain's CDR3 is CASKPRSPSYNEQFF. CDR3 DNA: TGTGCCAGCAAACCGAGAAGCCCCTCCTACAATGAGCAGTTCTTC.